A selection of T cell receptor beta chains follows, all from one sample in a study of T cells in Graves' hyperthyroidism and ophthalmopathy. TCRdb used MiXCR to reprocess the multiplex PCR reads, holding one entry per CDR3 protein. This table holds roughly 840,000 distinct CDR3 sequences, 38% found once. The sequencing sample was made of blood. The receptors come from a man aged 18 to 35 with Graves' hyperthyroidism. Both conserved end residues are part of each CDR3. The order of the fields is clone size, V gene, D gene, J gene, CDR3 DNA, CDR3 protein. D genes are given only for firm matches. The size entry is marked missing in some rows and otherwise reads once, few, many or a size class.

abundance: NA
v_gene: TRBV2
d_gene: NA
j_gene: TRBJ1-6
CDR3nt: TGTGCCAGCATCGGGGCGGAGGGGCGGTCACCCCTCCACTTT
CDR3aa: CASIGAEGRSPLHF

abundance: many
v_gene: TRBV7-3
d_gene: TRBD1
j_gene: TRBJ2-5
CDR3nt: TGTGCCAGCAGCTTAATCGGGACAGGGAAAGAGACCCAGTACTTC
CDR3aa: CASSLIGTGKETQYF

abundance: few
v_gene: TRBV2
d_gene: TRBD1
j_gene: TRBJ1-2
CDR3nt: TGTGCCAGCAGACCCGGGACAGGGGAATTCTATGGCTACACCTTC
CDR3aa: CASRPGTGEFYGYTF

abundance: few
v_gene: TRBV10-3
d_gene: NA
j_gene: TRBJ2-3
CDR3nt: TGTGCCATCAGTGAGTCAGGGACTTCGGGAAGAGCAGATACGCAGTATTTT
CDR3aa: CAISESGTSGRADTQYF

abundance: many
v_gene: TRBV10-2
d_gene: TRBD1
j_gene: TRBJ1-2
CDR3nt: TGCGCCAGCAGTGTCGCAGGGGGCTATGGCTACACCTTC
CDR3aa: CASSVAGGYGYTF

abundance: NA
v_gene: TRBV2
d_gene: TRBD2
j_gene: TRBJ2-5
CDR3nt: TGTGCCAGCAGTTTCGGGGGGGAACAGACCCAGTACTTC
CDR3aa: CASSFGGEQTQYF

abundance: once
v_gene: TRBV10-3
d_gene: NA
j_gene: TRBJ2-7
CDR3nt: TGTGCCAGCAGCCAAGTGACGGGGGGCCGATACCACGAGCAGTACTTC
CDR3aa: CASSQVTGGRYHEQYF

abundance: NA
v_gene: TRBV29-1
d_gene: NA
j_gene: TRBJ1-1
CDR3nt: TGCAGCGTTGCTGAGGGGGGCACTGAAGCTTTCTTT
CDR3aa: CSVAEGGTEAFF

abundance: NA
v_gene: TRBV5-1
d_gene: TRBD1
j_gene: TRBJ2-7
CDR3nt: TGCGCCAGCAGCCCGCCGCCCCGGACAGGTCGATACGAGCAGTACTTC
CDR3aa: CASSPPPRTGRYEQYF

abundance: many
v_gene: TRBV7-9
d_gene: NA
j_gene: TRBJ1-1
CDR3nt: TGTGCCAGCAGCTGGGGCCTGAACACTGAAGCTTTCTTT
CDR3aa: CASSWGLNTEAFF

abundance: NA
v_gene: TRBV19
d_gene: NA
j_gene: TRBJ1-1
CDR3nt: TGTGCCAGTAGTTGGTCTCAAACTCAGGGAGACACTGAAGCTTTCTTT
CDR3aa: CASSWSQTQGDTEAFF

abundance: NA
v_gene: TRBV7-8
d_gene: NA
j_gene: TRBJ2-2
CDR3nt: TGTGCCAGCAGCTTGGTACTACTCACCGGGGAGCTGTTTTTT
CDR3aa: CASSLVLLTGELFF

abundance: NA
v_gene: TRBV2
d_gene: TRBD1
j_gene: TRBJ1-1
CDR3nt: TGTGCCAGCTTCCCAGGGGGGGGCACTGAAGCTTTCTTT
CDR3aa: CASFPGGGTEAFF

abundance: NA
v_gene: TRBV11-1
d_gene: NA
j_gene: TRBJ2-5
CDR3nt: TGTGCCAGCAGCTTAGCAGGTGGGGCCTCGGAGACCCAGTACTTC
CDR3aa: CASSLAGGASETQYF

abundance: few
v_gene: TRBV14
d_gene: NA
j_gene: TRBJ2-7
CDR3nt: TGTGCCAGCAGCCAAGTTCGGCGCGAGCAGTACTTC
CDR3aa: CASSQVRREQYF

abundance: few
v_gene: TRBV6-1
d_gene: NA
j_gene: TRBJ1-2
CDR3nt: TGTGCCAGCACGACGGGGACTTCTAACTATGGCTACACCTTC
CDR3aa: CASTTGTSNYGYTF

abundance: NA
v_gene: TRBV19
d_gene: TRBD1
j_gene: TRBJ1-2
CDR3nt: TGTGCCAGTAGTGGGGACAGGGCCTATAGCTACACCTTC
CDR3aa: CASSGDRAYSYTF

abundance: many
v_gene: TRBV9
d_gene: NA
j_gene: TRBJ1-1
CDR3nt: TGTGCCAGCAGCGTAGCCGGGGCTTTCACTGAAGCTTTCTTT
CDR3aa: CASSVAGAFTEAFF

abundance: NA
v_gene: TRBV6-5
d_gene: NA
j_gene: TRBJ1-1
CDR3nt: TGTGCCAGCAGTTACGGTGGATTCCAGCAGAACACTGAAGCTTTCTTT
CDR3aa: CASSYGGFQQNTEAFF

abundance: few
v_gene: TRBV6-4
d_gene: NA
j_gene: TRBJ1-1
CDR3nt: TGTGCCAGCAGGGAGGACAGCACGAACACTGAAGCTTTCTTT
CDR3aa: CASREDSTNTEAFF

abundance: few
v_gene: TRBV5-8
d_gene: NA
j_gene: TRBJ2-7
CDR3nt: TGTGCCAGCAAGCACGACTACGAGCAGTACTTC
CDR3aa: CASKHDYEQYF

abundance: NA
v_gene: TRBV2
d_gene: TRBD1
j_gene: TRBJ1-4
CDR3nt: TGTGCCAGCAGCCTGGAACAGGGGTTTGGCGAAAAACTGTTTTTT
CDR3aa: CASSLEQGFGEKLFF

abundance: few
v_gene: TRBV6-5
d_gene: TRBD1
j_gene: TRBJ2-6
CDR3nt: TGTGCCAGCAGTTCCCCGGACAGGGGGCCTTTCCGTAATGGGGCCAACGTCCTGACTTTC
CDR3aa: CASSSPDRGPFRNGANVLTF

abundance: few
v_gene: TRBV12-3/TRBV12-4
d_gene: TRBD2
j_gene: TRBJ2-5
CDR3nt: TGTGCCAGCAGGCGAGCGGGAGTAGAGACCCAGTACTTC
CDR3aa: CASRRAGVETQYF

abundance: NA
v_gene: TRBV7-2
d_gene: NA
j_gene: TRBJ1-6
CDR3nt: TGTGCCAGCAGCCAAGATAACAGGGTGGGATCACCCCTCCACTTT
CDR3aa: CASSQDNRVGSPLHF

abundance: NA
v_gene: TRBV7-8
d_gene: NA
j_gene: TRBJ2-1
CDR3nt: TGCGCCAGCAGCCTGGGACGCGGCTTAGGAGAGACCCAGTTCTTC
CDR3aa: CASSLGRGLGETQFF

abundance: many
v_gene: TRBV19
d_gene: NA
j_gene: TRBJ2-7
CDR3nt: TGTGCCAGTAGTAGCGCAGGGAGAACCTACGAGCAGTACTTC
CDR3aa: CASSSAGRTYEQYF

abundance: few
v_gene: TRBV20-1
d_gene: NA
j_gene: TRBJ2-7
CDR3nt: TGCAGTGCTAGAACGGAGCTCCCCCCGGCGGAGCAGTACTTC
CDR3aa: CSARTELPPAEQYF

abundance: many
v_gene: TRBV20-1
d_gene: NA
j_gene: TRBJ2-7
CDR3nt: TGCAGTGCTAGAGGCCTCACAGACTACGAGCAGTACTTC
CDR3aa: CSARGLTDYEQYF

abundance: NA
v_gene: TRBV20-1
d_gene: TRBD2
j_gene: TRBJ2-7
CDR3nt: TGCAGTGCTAGAGATCACCAACTAGCGGGATCCGAGCAGTACTTC
CDR3aa: CSARDHQLAGSEQYF

abundance: NA
v_gene: TRBV6-4
d_gene: TRBD1
j_gene: TRBJ1-5
CDR3nt: TGTGCCATCAGTGAGGGACAGAGCTACGAGCATTTT
CDR3aa: CAISEGQSYEHF

abundance: NA
v_gene: TRBV7-9
d_gene: NA
j_gene: TRBJ2-2
CDR3nt: TGTGCCAGCAGCCCACAGGAATGGAGGGCCGGGGAGCTGTTTTTT
CDR3aa: CASSPQEWRAGELFF

abundance: NA
v_gene: TRBV10-3
d_gene: TRBD1
j_gene: TRBJ1-5
CDR3nt: TGTGCCATCAGTGCTCTAGGGACAGGCTACGAGCATTTT
CDR3aa: CAISALGTGYEHF

abundance: few
v_gene: TRBV2
d_gene: NA
j_gene: TRBJ1-5
CDR3nt: TGTGCCAGCAGTGAAAGGCGGCAGGGAAATCAGCCCCAGCATTTT
CDR3aa: CASSERRQGNQPQHF

abundance: NA
v_gene: TRBV7-9
d_gene: TRBD2
j_gene: TRBJ2-2
CDR3nt: TGTGCCAGCAGATTGGGACTAGCGGGAACCGGGGAGCTGTTTTTT
CDR3aa: CASRLGLAGTGELFF

abundance: NA
v_gene: TRBV14
d_gene: NA
j_gene: TRBJ1-1
CDR3nt: TGTGCCAGCAGCCAAGCGGGGAGAGGGGGCACTGAAGCTTTCTTT
CDR3aa: CASSQAGRGGTEAFF

abundance: NA
v_gene: TRBV3-1
d_gene: TRBD1
j_gene: TRBJ1-1
CDR3nt: TGTGCCAGCAGCCGCTTTCCGGGACAGGGTAATGAAGCTTTCTTT
CDR3aa: CASSRFPGQGNEAFF

abundance: few
v_gene: TRBV11-2
d_gene: NA
j_gene: TRBJ1-1
CDR3nt: TGTGCCAGCAGCTTAGAACAGAGACGTGAAGCTTTCTTT
CDR3aa: CASSLEQRREAFF

abundance: many
v_gene: TRBV20-1
d_gene: NA
j_gene: TRBJ2-5
CDR3nt: TGCAGTGCTAGAGAAGGTTGGGGTGCAGAGACCCAGTACTTC
CDR3aa: CSAREGWGAETQYF

abundance: NA
v_gene: TRBV6-6
d_gene: NA
j_gene: TRBJ1-2
CDR3nt: TGTGCCAGCAGTCCGACAACTAACTATGGCTACACCTTC
CDR3aa: CASSPTTNYGYTF

abundance: many
v_gene: TRBV10-3
d_gene: NA
j_gene: TRBJ2-5
CDR3nt: TGTGCCATCAGTGACCAACGACAGAGCCAAGAGACCCAGTACTTC
CDR3aa: CAISDQRQSQETQYF

abundance: many
v_gene: TRBV7-6
d_gene: NA
j_gene: TRBJ1-1
CDR3nt: TGTGCCAGCAGCTCCGCCCCCACCGGGACGGCCATGAACACTGAAGCTTTCTTT
CDR3aa: CASSSAPTGTAMNTEAFF

abundance: NA
v_gene: TRBV19
d_gene: TRBD2
j_gene: TRBJ2-7
CDR3nt: TGTGCCAGTAGTACTGGGCGGGGGGCCTACGAGCAGTACTTC
CDR3aa: CASSTGRGAYEQYF

abundance: NA
v_gene: TRBV6-2/TRBV6-3
d_gene: TRBD1
j_gene: TRBJ1-1
CDR3nt: TGTGCCAGCAGACCACGGGGACAGGGGTACACTGAAGCTTTCTTT
CDR3aa: CASRPRGQGYTEAFF

abundance: NA
v_gene: TRBV6-5
d_gene: NA
j_gene: TRBJ1-1
CDR3nt: TGTGCCAGCACCGACTTGCACGATACTGAAGCTTTCTTT
CDR3aa: CASTDLHDTEAFF

abundance: many
v_gene: TRBV2
d_gene: NA
j_gene: TRBJ1-1
CDR3nt: TGTGCCAGCAGTGAAATCCGGAGCTCCACTGAAGCTTTCTTT
CDR3aa: CASSEIRSSTEAFF

abundance: NA
v_gene: TRBV4-2
d_gene: NA
j_gene: TRBJ1-3
CDR3nt: TGTGCCAGCAGCCATCAGAGCTCTGGAAACACCATATATTTT
CDR3aa: CASSHQSSGNTIYF

abundance: many
v_gene: TRBV5-1
d_gene: NA
j_gene: TRBJ1-5
CDR3nt: TGCGCCAGCAGCTTGGCATCTGATCAGCCCCAGCATTTT
CDR3aa: CASSLASDQPQHF

abundance: few
v_gene: TRBV12-3/TRBV12-4
d_gene: NA
j_gene: TRBJ2-6
CDR3nt: TGTGCCAGCAGATATAGGGGAACCGGGGCCAACGTCCTGACTTTC
CDR3aa: CASRYRGTGANVLTF

abundance: few
v_gene: TRBV11-2
d_gene: NA
j_gene: TRBJ1-1
CDR3nt: TGTGCCAGCAGTTCAATTGTCGCTGAAGCTTTCTTT
CDR3aa: CASSSIVAEAFF

abundance: NA
v_gene: TRBV11-2
d_gene: TRBD1
j_gene: TRBJ2-7
CDR3nt: TGTGCCAGCAGCTTGGGACAGGGTCGCTCCTACGAGCAGTACTTC
CDR3aa: CASSLGQGRSYEQYF

abundance: NA
v_gene: TRBV6-5
d_gene: TRBD2
j_gene: TRBJ2-5
CDR3nt: TGTGCCAGCAGTTACTCGACGCCAAGCGGGGGGAAAGAGACCCAGTACTTC
CDR3aa: CASSYSTPSGGKETQYF

abundance: NA
v_gene: TRBV12-3/TRBV12-4
d_gene: TRBD1
j_gene: TRBJ1-1
CDR3nt: TGTGCCAGCAGCCCGACAGGGGAGGCTTTCTTT
CDR3aa: CASSPTGEAFF

abundance: many
v_gene: TRBV29-1
d_gene: NA
j_gene: TRBJ2-7
CDR3nt: TGCAGCGTCTCGGGGGACTACGAGCAGTACTTC
CDR3aa: CSVSGDYEQYF

abundance: NA
v_gene: TRBV7-9
d_gene: TRBD1
j_gene: TRBJ1-5
CDR3nt: TGTGCCAGCAGCTTAGCGCTCGGACAGGGTGATCAGCCCCAGCATTTT
CDR3aa: CASSLALGQGDQPQHF